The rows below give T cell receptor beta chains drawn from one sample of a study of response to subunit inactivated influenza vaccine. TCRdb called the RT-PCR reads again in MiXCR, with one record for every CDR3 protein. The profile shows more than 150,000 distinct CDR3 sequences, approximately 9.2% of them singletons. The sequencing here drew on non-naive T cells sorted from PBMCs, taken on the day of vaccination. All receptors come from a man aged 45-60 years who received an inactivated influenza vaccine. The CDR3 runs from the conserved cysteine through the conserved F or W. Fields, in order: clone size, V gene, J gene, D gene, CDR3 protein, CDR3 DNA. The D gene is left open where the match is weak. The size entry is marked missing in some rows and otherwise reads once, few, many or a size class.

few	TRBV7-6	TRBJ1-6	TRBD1	CASSLTIGTGPSGSPLHF	TGTGCCAGCAGCTTAACGATCGGGACAGGTCCCTCGGGTTCACCCCTCCACTTT
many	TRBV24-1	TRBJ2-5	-	CATSDGGDGKETQYF	TGTGCCACCAGTGATGGAGGGGATGGGAAAGAGACCCAGTACTTC
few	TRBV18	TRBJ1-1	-	CASSPRQGEAEAFF	TGTGCCAGCTCACCAAGGCAGGGTGAGGCTGAAGCTTTCTTT
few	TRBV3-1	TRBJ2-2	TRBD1	CASSWGQPWTGELFF	TGTGCCAGCAGCTGGGGACAGCCGTGGACCGGGGAGCTGTTTTTT
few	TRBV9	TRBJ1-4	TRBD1	CASSGGQPNEKLFF	TGTGCCAGCAGCGGGGGACAGCCTAATGAAAAACTGTTTTTT
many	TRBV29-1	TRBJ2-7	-	CSVAVAGQNYEQYF	TGCAGCGTTGCGGTGGCAGGGCAAAATTACGAGCAGTACTTC
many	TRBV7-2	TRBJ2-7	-	CASSQPVGYEQYF	TGTGCCAGCAGCCAACCTGTTGGCTACGAGCAGTACTTC
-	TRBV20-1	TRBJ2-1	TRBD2	CSASPGTSGRSEQFF	TGCAGTGCTAGCCCCGGGACTAGCGGGAGATCTGAGCAGTTCTTC
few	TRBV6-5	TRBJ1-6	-	CASSYFDPKAGSPLHF	TGTGCCAGCAGTTACTTCGACCCAAAGGCCGGATCACCCCTCCACTTT
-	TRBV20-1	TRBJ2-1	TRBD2	CSGRTSGGGPNEQFF	TGCAGTGGCCGGACCTCGGGGGGAGGGCCGAATGAGCAGTTCTTC
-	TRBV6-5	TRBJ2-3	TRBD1	CASSWGQASTDTQYF	TGTGCCAGCAGTTGGGGACAGGCTAGCACAGATACGCAGTATTTT
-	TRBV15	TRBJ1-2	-	CATSWGAGGYTF	TGTGCCACCAGCTGGGGGGCCGGGGGCTACACCTTC
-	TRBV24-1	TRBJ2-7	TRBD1	CATSDQPGQGAGEQYF	TGTGCCACCAGTGATCAACCGGGACAGGGGGCAGGTGAGCAGTACTTC
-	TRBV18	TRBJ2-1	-	CASSPVSGGEQFF	TGTGCCAGCTCACCCGTGTCCGGGGGTGAGCAGTTCTTC
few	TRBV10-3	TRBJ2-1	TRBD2	CAISALREFDEQFF	TGTGCCATCAGTGCTTTGCGGGAGTTCGATGAGCAGTTCTTC
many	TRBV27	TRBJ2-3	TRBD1	CASSSMTGLDNYGGASTDTQYF	TGTGCCAGCAGTTCCATGACAGGGCTCGACAATTATGGCGGCGCTAGCACAGATACGCAGTATTTT
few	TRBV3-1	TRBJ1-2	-	CASSQDRWDGYTF	TGTGCCAGCAGCCAAGATAGGTGGGATGGCTACACCTTC
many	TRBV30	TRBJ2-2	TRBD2	CAWSVLTSGGTGELFF	TGTGCCTGGAGTGTCCTGACTAGCGGGGGAACTGGGGAGCTGTTTTTT
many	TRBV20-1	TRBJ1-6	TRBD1	CSARGTGRDNSPLHF	TGCAGTGCTAGGGGGACAGGGAGGGATAATTCACCCCTCCACTTT
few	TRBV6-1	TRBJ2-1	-	CASSDTSSSEQFF	TGTGCCAGCAGTGATACTAGCTCCAGTGAGCAGTTCTTC
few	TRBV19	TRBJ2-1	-	CASKPLATNNEQFF	TGTGCCAGTAAACCGCTAGCGACAAACAATGAGCAGTTCTTC
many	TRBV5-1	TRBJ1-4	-	CASSLGRPPEKLFF	TGCGCCAGCAGCTTGGGAAGACCGCCTGAAAAACTGTTTTTT
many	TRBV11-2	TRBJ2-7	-	CASSLDMGPSYEQYF	TGTGCCAGCAGCTTAGATATGGGCCCCTCCTACGAGCAGTACTTC
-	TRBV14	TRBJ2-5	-	CASSQAAGVPETQYF	TGTGCCAGCAGCCAAGCGGCAGGGGTCCCAGAGACCCAGTACTTC
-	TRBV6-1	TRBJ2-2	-	CASSEMGHKNTGELFF	TGTGCCAGCAGTGAAATGGGCCACAAGAACACCGGGGAGCTGTTTTTT
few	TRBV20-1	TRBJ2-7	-	CSAGGGYLNF	TGCAGTGCCGGAGGGGGATATCTAAACTTC
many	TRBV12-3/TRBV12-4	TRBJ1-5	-	CASSRGGGGNQPQHF	TGTGCCAGCAGCCGGGGGGGCGGTGGCAATCAGCCCCAGCATTTT
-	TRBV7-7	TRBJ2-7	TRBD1	CASSQGTGAGEQYF	TGTGCCAGCAGCCAGGGGACAGGAGCAGGGGAGCAGTACTTC
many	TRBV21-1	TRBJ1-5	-	CASREVRYRGSNQPQHF	TGTGCCTCCCGGGAGGTCAGGTACCGGGGGAGCAATCAGCCCCAGCATTTT
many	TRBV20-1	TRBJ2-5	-	CSASTSGLETQYF	TGCAGTGCTAGTACCTCAGGGTTGGAGACCCAGTACTTC
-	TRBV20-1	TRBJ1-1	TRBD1	CSARDRGLGTEAFF	TGCAGTGCTAGGGACAGGGGGCTTGGCACTGAAGCTTTCTTT
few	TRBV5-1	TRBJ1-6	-	CASSLGEQPPLHF	TGCGCCAGCAGCTTGGGTGAACAACCACCCCTCCACTTT
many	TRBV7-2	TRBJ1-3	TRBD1	CASSHQFPGGANTIYF	TGTGCCAGCAGTCACCAATTTCCAGGGGGAGCGAACACCATATATTTT
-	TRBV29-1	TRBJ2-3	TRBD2	CSASSGSRTDTQYF	TGCAGCGCTTCCAGCGGGAGTCGGACAGATACGCAGTATTTT
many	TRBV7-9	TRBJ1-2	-	CAGLRGEGYTF	TGTGCCGGCCTGAGGGGCGAGGGCTACACCTTC
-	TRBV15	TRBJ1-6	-	CATRTGGTQESPLHF	TGTGCCACCAGGACGGGGGGGACGCAAGAATCACCCCTCCACTTT
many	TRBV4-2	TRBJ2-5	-	CASSPRRGPRETQYF	TGTGCCAGCAGCCCACGGCGGGGGCCGAGGGAGACCCAGTACTTC
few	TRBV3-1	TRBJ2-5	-	CASSQPLTSQETQYF	TGTGCCAGCAGCCAACCTTTGACATCCCAAGAGACCCAGTACTTC
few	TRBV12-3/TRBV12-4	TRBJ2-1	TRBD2	CASTAWGTSGANEQFF	TGTGCCAGCACTGCCTGGGGGACTAGCGGGGCCAATGAGCAGTTCTTC
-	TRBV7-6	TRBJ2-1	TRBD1	CASSRAQGRLYNEQFF	TGTGCCAGCAGTCGAGCACAGGGGCGGCTCTACAATGAGCAGTTCTTC
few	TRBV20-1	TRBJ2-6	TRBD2	CSASLAGVSGANVLTF	TGCAGTGCTAGTCTAGCGGGAGTTTCTGGGGCCAACGTCCTGACTTTC
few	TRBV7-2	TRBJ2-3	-	CASSLDRTGTDTQYF	TGTGCCAGCAGCCTAGACAGGACTGGCACAGATACGCAGTATTTT